This T cell receptor beta chain originates from a study of beta chain features in type 1 diabetes. Reverse transcribing all isolated RNA meant expressed TCRB transcripts were sequenced. The data were produced by immunoSEQ multiplex PCR, yet TCRdb's version contains in-frame clones alone and is incomplete. The sample lists about 28,000 clones, roughly 50% occurring once. Each of the CD4+ naive, central memory, regulatory and stem cell-like memory populations was sorted via CD45RO/CCR7/CD25/CD127/CD95/CD27. Points from the study as a whole: Shorter TCRB CDR3s, moderately but significantly so, were found in Type 1 diabetes patients in all four CD4+ subsets.

A word on this clone: Its antigen is not known.

Between the trimmed V and J ends, which lost 2 bases and 0 bases, there was a span of 21 bases. This CDR3 has 18 amino acids. Germline values: CDR1 SGHRS, CDR2 YFSETQ. This TCR was sampled from a woman between 18 and 29 years old with type 1 diabetes. The chain links TRBV5-1 to TRBJ2-7, with D perhaps TRBD2 (5 bases). Specimen: Tregs from blood. CDR3 region: CASSLTPDMRSGSYEQYF. CDR3 in DNA: TGCGCCAGCAGCTTAACTCCTGATATGCGGAGCGGCTCCTACGAGCAGTACTTC.